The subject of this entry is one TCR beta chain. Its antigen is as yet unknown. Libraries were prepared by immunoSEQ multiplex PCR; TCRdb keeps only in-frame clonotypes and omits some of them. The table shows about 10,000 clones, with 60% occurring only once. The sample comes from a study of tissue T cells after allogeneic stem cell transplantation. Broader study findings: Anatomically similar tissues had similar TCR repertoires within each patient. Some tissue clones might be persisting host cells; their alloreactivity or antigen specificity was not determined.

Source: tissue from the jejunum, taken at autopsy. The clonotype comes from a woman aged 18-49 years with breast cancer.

As DNA, the CDR3 is TGTGCCAGCAGCTTAGTAGGACAGGGGGGGACTGAAGCTTTCTTT. Translating it yields CASSLVGQGGTEAFF. The chain employs TRBV7-2 and TRBJ1-1, with 10 bases fitting TRBD1. V lost 1 base to trimming and J lost 5 bases; unmatched junction nucleotides: 4. CDR3 length: 15 amino acids. Germline V CDR1 and CDR2: SGHTA, FQGNSA.